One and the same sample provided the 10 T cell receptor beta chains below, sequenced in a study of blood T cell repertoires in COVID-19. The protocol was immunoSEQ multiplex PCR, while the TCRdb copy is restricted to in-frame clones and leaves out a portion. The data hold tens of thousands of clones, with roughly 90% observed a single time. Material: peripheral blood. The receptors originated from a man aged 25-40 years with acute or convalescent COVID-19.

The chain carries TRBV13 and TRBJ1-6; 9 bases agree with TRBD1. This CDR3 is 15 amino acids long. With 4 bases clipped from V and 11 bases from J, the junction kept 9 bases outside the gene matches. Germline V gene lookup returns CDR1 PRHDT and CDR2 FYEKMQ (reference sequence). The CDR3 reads CASSYTRDRDAPLHF. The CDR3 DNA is TGTGCCAGCAGCTATACCCGGGACAGGGATGCACCCCTCCACTTT.

The CDR3 coding sequence is TGTGCCAGCAGCCCACTAGAAGAGACCCAGTACTTC. It yields the protein CASSPLEETQYF. This chain links TRBV7-9 with TRBJ2-5; tentative D call: TRBD2 (5 bases). V dropped 5 bases and J dropped 3 bases, with 7 bases sitting between them. Germline loops: CDR1 SEHNR, CDR2 FQNEAQ (reference sequence). This CDR3 contains 12 residues.

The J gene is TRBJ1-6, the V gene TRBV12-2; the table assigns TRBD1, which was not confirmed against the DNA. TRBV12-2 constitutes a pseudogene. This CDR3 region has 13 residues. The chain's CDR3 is CAPTGDYNSPLHF. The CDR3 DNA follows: TGTGCGCCGACAGGGGACTATAATTCACCCCTCCACTTT.

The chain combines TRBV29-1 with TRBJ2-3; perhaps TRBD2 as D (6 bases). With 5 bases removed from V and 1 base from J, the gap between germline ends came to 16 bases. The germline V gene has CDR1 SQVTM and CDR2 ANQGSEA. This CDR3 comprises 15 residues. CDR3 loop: CSVRRFSSGTDTQYF. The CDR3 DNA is TGCAGCGTTCGGAGGTTCTCTAGCGGCACAGATACGCAGTATTTT.

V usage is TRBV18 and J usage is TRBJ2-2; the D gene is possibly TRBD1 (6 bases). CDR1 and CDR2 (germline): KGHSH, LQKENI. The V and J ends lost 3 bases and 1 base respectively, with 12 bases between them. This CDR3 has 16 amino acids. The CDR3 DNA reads TGTGCCAGCTCACCCTACACAGGGCGGAACACCGGGGAGCTGTTTTTT. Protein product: CASSPYTGRNTGELFF.

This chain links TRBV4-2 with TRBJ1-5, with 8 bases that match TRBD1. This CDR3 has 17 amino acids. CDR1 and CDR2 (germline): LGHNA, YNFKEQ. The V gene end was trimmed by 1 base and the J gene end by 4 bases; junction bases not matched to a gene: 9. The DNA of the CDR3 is TGTGCCAGCAGCCAAGGGGTTCGGCAGGGGGCGAATCAGCCCCAGCATTTT. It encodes CASSQGVRQGANQPQHF.

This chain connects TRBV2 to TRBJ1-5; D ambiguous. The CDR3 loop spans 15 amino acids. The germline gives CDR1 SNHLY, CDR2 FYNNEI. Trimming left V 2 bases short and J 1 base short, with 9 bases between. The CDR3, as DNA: TGTGCCAGCAGTGAAAGTGCTCTAAGCAATCAGCCCCAGCATTTT. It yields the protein CASSESALSNQPQHF.

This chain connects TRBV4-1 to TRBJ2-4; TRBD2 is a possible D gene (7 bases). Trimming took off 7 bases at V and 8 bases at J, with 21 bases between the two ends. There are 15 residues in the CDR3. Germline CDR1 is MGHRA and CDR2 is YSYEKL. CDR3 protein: CASTPEGGVVDIQYF. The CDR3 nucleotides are TGCGCCAGCACCCCCGAAGGGGGGGTCGTGGACATTCAGTACTTC.

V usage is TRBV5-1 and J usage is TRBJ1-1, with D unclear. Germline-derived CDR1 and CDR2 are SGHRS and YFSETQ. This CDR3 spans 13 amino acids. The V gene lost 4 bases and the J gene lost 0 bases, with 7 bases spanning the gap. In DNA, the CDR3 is TGCGCCAGCAGCGCCGAGATGAACACTGAAGCTTTCTTT. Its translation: CASSAEMNTEAFF. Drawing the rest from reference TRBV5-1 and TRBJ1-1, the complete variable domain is KAGVTQTPRYLIKTRGQQVTLSCSPISGHRSVSWYQQTPGQGLQFLFEYFSETQRNKGNFPGRFSGRQFSNSRSEMNVSTLELGDSALYLCASSAEMNTEAFFGQGTRLTVV.

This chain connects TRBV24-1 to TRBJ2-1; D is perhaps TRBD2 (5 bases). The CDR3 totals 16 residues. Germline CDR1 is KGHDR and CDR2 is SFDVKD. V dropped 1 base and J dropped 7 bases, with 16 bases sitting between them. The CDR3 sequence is CATSDLASLVSNEQFF. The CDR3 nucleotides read TGTGCCACCAGTGATTTAGCTAGCCTGGTTTCTAATGAGCAGTTCTTC.